A selection of T cell receptor beta chains follows, all from one sample in a study of blood T cell repertoires in COVID-19. Sequencing was performed with immunoSEQ multiplex PCR; in TCRdb, only in-frame clones are kept and a portion is missing. This sample has over 130,000 clones, with more than 75% found just once. The specimen sequenced was peripheral blood. The source is a human donor in a cohort sampled during active COVID-19. Both conserved end residues are trimmed from each CDR3. A D gene is named only where the DNA matches it firmly.

D	V	length	J	CDR3
NA	TRBV28	10	TRBJ1-5	ATAEGRQPQH
TRBD2	TRBV5-1	13	TRBJ2-5	ASSPGAGGQETQY
NA	TRBV4-1	15	TRBJ1-4	ASSQEPPDSTHEKLF
NA	TRBV5-1	12	TRBJ2-7	ASSLPDKAYEQY
NA	TRBV2	10	TRBJ2-2	ASRIGPGELF
NA	TRBV2	11	TRBJ2-7	ASSPGESYEQY
NA	TRBV30	13	TRBJ2-5	AWDRGTRGQETQY
NA	TRBV28	14	TRBJ2-6	ASSVPQGSGANVLT
TRBD1	TRBV12-5	15	TRBJ2-5	ASGFETGALYQETQY
TRBD1	TRBV18	13	TRBJ2-1	ASSPRQGVYNEQF
TRBD2	TRBV5-4	12	TRBJ2-1	ASRRLAGSGEQF
NA	TRBV30	11	TRBJ1-1	AWESVGRAEAF
NA	TRBV4-1	13	TRBJ2-3	ASSQALRDTDTQY
TRBD2	TRBV11-3	17	TRBJ2-7	ASSPPMLREDPSTYEQY
NA	TRBV7-8	13	TRBJ2-2	ASSSVRGYTGELF
NA	TRBV18	11	TRBJ1-4	ASSPRTEEKLF
TRBD1	TRBV27	12	TRBJ2-7	ASRWGQGSGEQY
NA	TRBV28	9	TRBJ1-2	ASSINYGYT
NA	TRBV4-1	12	TRBJ2-2	ASSQGEGAGELF
NA	TRBV2	10	TRBJ2-3	ASSQGADTQY
NA	TRBV7-8	13	TRBJ1-1	ASSLAAGENTEAF
NA	TRBV2	11	TRBJ1-2	ASILDRSYGYT
TRBD1	TRBV19	15	TRBJ2-1	ASSIGRGTLLNNEQF
TRBD2	TRBV7-3	14	TRBJ2-1	ASSLIAGGVYNEQF
NA	TRBV28	11	TRBJ1-1	ASSSADYTEAF
NA	TRBV5-5	12	TRBJ2-5	ASIPAGDKETQY
NA	TRBV6-5	14	TRBJ2-2	ASSYLAEPNTGELF
NA	TRBV9	15	TRBJ2-7	ASSPRTVQHVSYEQY
TRBD1	TRBV4-1	14	TRBJ1-1	VSSHIGTGRYTEAF
TRBD1	TRBV2	11	TRBJ2-7	ASTVDRGHEQY
TRBD2	TRBV5-1	14	TRBJ2-1	ASSLGSSGRVSAQF
TRBD2	TRBV3-1/TRBV3-2	13	TRBJ2-7	ASSLGLAASYEQY
NA	TRBV2	13	TRBJ1-6	ASSDSGLHNSPLH
TRBD1	TRBV14	14	TRBJ1-3	ASSQERGTGGHTIY
TRBD2	TRBV13	12	TRBJ2-1	ASSLGTGGNEQF
NA	TRBV19	16	TRBJ2-1	ASSIGPGGQSSYNEQF
NA	TRBV27	16	TRBJ2-6	ASSLSPIRGSGANVLT
NA	TRBV29-1	12	TRBJ2-7	SVSRGSGAYEQY
NA	TRBV27	11	TRBJ1-1	ASRRRGNTEAF
NA	TRBV5-1	15	TRBJ1-6	ASSLEPTGQINSPLH
TRBD2	TRBV3-1/TRBV3-2	18	TRBJ2-5	ASSQGIRGLAGLGQETQY
TRBD2	TRBV3-1/TRBV3-2	14	TRBJ2-1	ASSQLTSGGAMEQF
NA	TRBV14	10	TRBJ1-5	ASSQDQQPQH
TRBD2	TRBV6-5	11	TRBJ2-7	ASSYASGVEQY
NA	TRBV6-2/TRBV6-3	12	TRBJ1-6	ASSPATPGSPLH
TRBD2	TRBV27	14	TRBJ2-7	ASSLSKGTTSYEQY
NA	TRBV5-1	12	TRBJ2-7	ASSLGGVPTEQY
NA	TRBV28	11	TRBJ1-5	ASSFLGNQPQH
TRBD1	TRBV7-3	12	TRBJ1-2	ASSLNPGGDGYT
NA	TRBV19	14	TRBJ1-5	ASSIGRIYSNQPQH
NA	TRBV4-1	12	TRBJ2-2	ASSQDRYTGELF
TRBD1	TRBV6-6	14	TRBJ2-7	ASRSEAGQGDYEQY
NA	TRBV28	11	TRBJ2-3	ASRAGSTDTQY
TRBD1	TRBV18	17	TRBJ1-1	ASSPGYRGPASLNTEAF
NA	TRBV9	10	TRBJ2-2	ASSPNDGELF